This is a list of T cell receptor beta chains from one sample in a study of T-cell memory formation after mild COVID-19. TCRdb analysed the 5' RACE reads with MiXCR anew, one entry per CDR3 protein. The table has approximately 290,000 distinct CDR3 sequences, about 15% seen once. The sample taken for sequencing was PBMCs or a T cell subset sorted from them (not recorded which). The receptors come from a man between 18 and 29 years old who had mild COVID-19 (a few samples of this study predate the infection). Cell type and time point are not known. Both conserved end residues are part of each CDR3. The D gene is left open where the match is weak. Part of the rows lack a size; the others show once, few, many or a class for expanded clones.

j_gene | v_gene | d_gene | abundance | CDR3nt | CDR3aa
TRBJ2-1 | TRBV4-1 | TRBD2 | . | TGCGCCAGCAGGGAGCGGGGGGGACTATACAATGAGCAGTTCTTC | CASRERGGLYNEQFF
TRBJ2-1 | TRBV7-2 | TRBD2 | few | TGTGCCAGCAGCTTCCTACTAGCGGGGTACAATGAGCAGTTCTTC | CASSFLLAGYNEQFF
TRBJ2-3 | TRBV9 | . | many | TGTGCCAGCAGCGTTGCTTTTCTAGATACGCAGTATTTT | CASSVAFLDTQYF
TRBJ2-3 | TRBV12-3/TRBV12-4 | . | few | TGTGCCAGCAGTTTCGGGTTTTCAGGCTTTACGGATACGCAGTATTTT | CASSFGFSGFTDTQYF
TRBJ1-2 | TRBV12-3/TRBV12-4 | TRBD1 | . | TGTGCCAGCAGGAGGACAGGGAGTAACTATGGCTACACCTTC | CASRRTGSNYGYTF
TRBJ2-3 | TRBV5-1 | . | few | TGCGCCAGCAGCTTTTCGAGCGGGTACCCAGATACGCAGTATTTT | CASSFSSGYPDTQYF
TRBJ2-3 | TRBV20-1 | TRBD2 | . | TGCAGTGCTAGAGATCCTTTGGGCGGGGGGGTTGTAGATACGCAGTATTTT | CSARDPLGGGVVDTQYF
TRBJ1-2 | TRBV12-3/TRBV12-4 | . | once | TGTGCCAGCGGACAAAACTATGGCTACACCTTC | CASGQNYGYTF
TRBJ2-3 | TRBV5-1 | TRBD2 | . | TGCGCCAGCAATAGGGCGGGGGGTCACACAGATACGCAGTATTTT | CASNRAGGHTDTQYF
TRBJ1-1 | TRBV4-3 | . | few | TGCGCCAGCAGCCAAGACGAGGAGAACCCGGGGAACACTGAAGCTTTCTTT | CASSQDEENPGNTEAFF
TRBJ1-2 | TRBV10-3 | . | few | TGTGCCATCAGTGGCCGGGGTAGCGATGGCTACACCTTC | CAISGRGSDGYTF
TRBJ2-1 | TRBV6-1 | . | many | TGTGCCAGCAGTGAAGTCGGGAGCTCCTACAATGAGCAGTTCTTC | CASSEVGSSYNEQFF
TRBJ2-3 | TRBV5-1 | . | few | TGCGCCAGCAGGGAAGGGCCCCAAGGGACAGATACGCAGTATTTT | CASREGPQGTDTQYF
TRBJ1-2 | TRBV20-1 | TRBD1 | few | TGCAGTGCTGGACGGGACAGGGCATATGGCTACACCTTC | CSAGRDRAYGYTF
TRBJ1-4 | TRBV15 | . | . | TGTGCCACCAGCAGAGGTCTACTGGGGCTGGTTAATGAAAAACTGTTTTTT | CATSRGLLGLVNEKLFF
TRBJ2-3 | TRBV7-2 | . | many | TGTGCCAGCAGCCTCGACAGGATGTCGGTTTTAACAGATACGCAGTATTTT | CASSLDRMSVLTDTQYF
TRBJ1-5 | TRBV2 | . | few | TGTGCCATCCGAGCAGGGCCGGGTCAGCCCCAGCATTTT | CAIRAGPGQPQHF
TRBJ2-2 | TRBV12-3/TRBV12-4 | . | few | TGTGCCAGCAGTTTATCGGGGGCAATCACCGGGGAGCTGTTTTTT | CASSLSGAITGELFF
TRBJ2-3 | TRBV4-2 | TRBD1 | few | TGTGCCAGCAGCTTTTCCGGGACAGGGAGCAAAGATACGCAGTATTTT | CASSFSGTGSKDTQYF
TRBJ1-1 | TRBV5-1 | . | . | TGCGCCAGCAGCGGGGGTCGCACTGAAGCTTTCTTT | CASSGGRTEAFF
TRBJ2-4 | TRBV15 | . | few | TGTGCCACCAGTGCTGTCGGAAGTCGCTCTCAGTACTTC | CATSAVGSRSQYF
TRBJ1-1 | TRBV6-5 | . | . | TGTGCCAGCAGCGCGTTGGGGGGGGCGCCGAGTAGCACTGAAGCTTTCTTT | CASSALGGAPSSTEAFF
TRBJ2-5 | TRBV7-3 | . | . | TGTGCCAGCAGCTTAAGGCACGAAGAGACCCAGTACTTC | CASSLRHEETQYF
TRBJ2-3 | TRBV7-8 | TRBD2 | few | TGTGCCAGCAGCCCTTCGGCGCGGGGGGATAGCACAGATACGCAGTATTTT | CASSPSARGDSTDTQYF
TRBJ1-2 | TRBV28 | . | few | TGTGCCAGCAGTTTGGGGGCGCGGTATGGCTACACCTTC | CASSLGARYGYTF
TRBJ2-3 | TRBV28 | TRBD1 | . | TGTGCCAGCAGCCCCGGGACAGGGCACACAGATACGCAGTATTTT | CASSPGTGHTDTQYF
TRBJ1-6 | TRBV6-5 | . | . | TGTGCCAGCAGCCACTCGCCCCAATCACCCCTCCACTTT | CASSHSPQSPLHF
TRBJ2-7 | TRBV5-1 | TRBD1 | few | TGCGCCAGCAGCTCCGGACAGGGGGCTCGGGAGCAGTACTTC | CASSSGQGAREQYF
TRBJ2-1 | TRBV7-8 | . | . | TGTGCCAGCAGCCGGTGGGAGGGGGAAGCCCTCAATGAGCAGTTCTTC | CASSRWEGEALNEQFF
TRBJ2-1 | TRBV12-3/TRBV12-4 | TRBD2 | . | TGTGCCAGCAGTAGGGCAGGGAGGGCCTACAATGAGCAGTTCTTC | CASSRAGRAYNEQFF
TRBJ2-7 | TRBV6-5 | TRBD1 | few | TGTGCCAGCAGAACCCGACAGGGGGCCGGGCACGAGCAGTACTTC | CASRTRQGAGHEQYF
TRBJ2-7 | TRBV5-5 | TRBD2 | few | TGTGCCAGCAGCTTCACCGGGACTAGACCCTACGAGCAGTACTTC | CASSFTGTRPYEQYF
TRBJ2-1 | TRBV29-1 | . | few | TGCAGCGTTGAAAGCTCTCCGATCCCCAATGAGCAGTTCTTC | CSVESSPIPNEQFF
TRBJ2-1 | TRBV18 | TRBD2 | . | TGTGCCAGCTCACCCCTAGCGGGGGGGATCGATGAGCAGTTCTTC | CASSPLAGGIDEQFF
TRBJ2-3 | TRBV20-1 | . | . | TGCAGTGCTAGAATGGACATCCCAGATACGCAGTATTTT | CSARMDIPDTQYF
TRBJ2-3 | TRBV3-1 | TRBD2 | . | TGTGCCAGCAGCCAAGTTGAGGCTAGCGGGGGGTTTAGCGCAGATACGCAGTATTTT | CASSQVEASGGFSADTQYF
TRBJ2-3 | TRBV3-1 | . | few | TGTGCCAGCAGCCAAGATTCGGCCGATACGCAGTATTTT | CASSQDSADTQYF
TRBJ1-2 | TRBV19 | TRBD1 | . | TGTGCCAGCAACTGGGGACAGGGGAAGAATGGCTACACCTTC | CASNWGQGKNGYTF
TRBJ1-2 | TRBV20-1 | . | few | TGCAGTGCTAGAGATCGTAGGACCGCCATGGCCTATGGCTACACCTTC | CSARDRRTAMAYGYTF
TRBJ2-7 | TRBV19 | . | . | TGTGCCAGTAGTATAGCCGAGAGCTCCTACGAGCAGTACTTC | CASSIAESSYEQYF
TRBJ1-5 | TRBV10-3 | . | . | TGTGCCATCAGTGAGTCGTTTAGCAATCAGCCCCAGCATTTT | CAISESFSNQPQHF
TRBJ1-1 | TRBV7-3 | . | . | TGTGCCAGCAGCTTAAACCCCCTTTCTGCGGCAGGGACTATTGAAGCTTTCTTT | CASSLNPLSAAGTIEAFF
TRBJ2-3 | TRBV7-9 | TRBD2 | . | TGTGCCAGCAGCGACCAACTAGCGGGGGGGAATACAGATACGCAGTATTTT | CASSDQLAGGNTDTQYF
TRBJ2-2 | TRBV7-3 | . | . | TGTGCCAGCAGCTTAAGCTCTCACACCGGGGAGCTGTTTTTT | CASSLSSHTGELFF
TRBJ2-2 | TRBV5-1 | . | . | TGCGCCAGCAGCTTGGTGCGGGCCGGCACCGGGGAGCTGTTTTTT | CASSLVRAGTGELFF
TRBJ1-2 | TRBV6-6 | TRBD1 | few | TGTGCCAGCAGGTATACCGACAGGGACTATGGCTACACCTTC | CASRYTDRDYGYTF
TRBJ2-5 | TRBV9 | . | few | TGTGCCAGCAGCGTACATAGTGGGAGCCGCCAAGAGACCCAGTACTTC | CASSVHSGSRQETQYF
TRBJ2-1 | TRBV10-3 | . | . | TGTGCCATCAGTGACGGGAACCCGAGGCGGTACAATGAGCAGTTCTTC | CAISDGNPRRYNEQFF
TRBJ1-4 | TRBV9 | . | . | TGTGCCAGCAGCGTAGTCGGGACTAATGAAAAACTGTTTTTT | CASSVVGTNEKLFF
TRBJ2-3 | TRBV7-2 | TRBD2 | many | TGTGCCAGCAGTCTCTATAGCGGGGGAATCACAGATACGCAGTATTTT | CASSLYSGGITDTQYF
TRBJ2-2 | TRBV4-1 | . | few | TGCGCCAGCAGTCCCCTAGCATTAGTACGGGGCACCGGGGAGCTGTTTTTT | CASSPLALVRGTGELFF
TRBJ1-5 | TRBV12-3/TRBV12-4 | . | many | TGTGCCAGCAGCCGCCGGGAGAATCAGCCCCAGCATTTT | CASSRRENQPQHF
TRBJ2-3 | TRBV4-3 | . | . | TGCGCCAGCAGCCAAATCGCGGCCCCATCTACGCAGTATTTT | CASSQIAAPSTQYF